This TCR beta chain was captured in a study of cytomegalovirus exposure and HLA in healthy donors. General study points: The investigators catalogued 160 or so TCR beta chains as cytomegalovirus-associated. Confirmation was obtained in vitro that three CMV-associated chains are specific for CMV antigens. Per published reports, the classifier diagnosed cytomegalovirus status with high specificity and sensitivity.

With regard to this clone: The target antigen is unknown.

Repertoires were generated with immunoSEQ multiplex PCR, while TCRdb's copy carries only in-frame clones and drops some. This repertoire shows about 150,000 clones, roughly nine tenths found once; its top ten account for about 10%. CDR1 MNHNS and CDR2 SASEGT come from the germline V gene. CDR3 length: 14 residues. The V gene lost 2 bases and the J gene lost 5 bases, with 9 bases spanning the gap. The sequenced material came from PBMCs. The V and J genes are TRBV6-1 and TRBJ2-2, with D possibly being TRBD1 (6 bases). The source is a woman under 30 in good health and CMV-seropositive. The CDR3 sequence: CASSERTVTGELFF. CDR3 bases: TGTGCCAGCAGTGAAAGGACAGTTACCGGGGAGCTGTTTTTT.